These 27 T cell receptor beta chains were sequenced from one sample in a study of T-cell memory formation after mild COVID-19. TCRdb called the 5' RACE reads again in MiXCR, with one record for every CDR3 protein. The sample holds approximately 34,000 distinct CDR3 sequences; about 7.7% are singletons and the top ten take just under 30%. The material sequenced was PBMCs or a T cell subset sorted from them (not recorded which). These receptors all come from a man between 18 and 29 years old who had mild COVID-19 (a few samples of this study predate the infection). Cell type and time point are not known.

The genes are TRBV28 and TRBJ1-6; unclear D gene. The germline V gene has CDR1 MDHEN and CDR2 SYDVKM. V lost 8 bases, J lost 6 bases, and 8 bases lay in between. This CDR3 spans 12 amino acids. CDR3 bases: TGTGCCAGCTCTAAGCTTAATTCACCCCTCCACTTT. Translated: CASSKLNSPLHF.

This clonotype was recorded many times. The V and J genes are TRBV6-2 or TRBV6-3 and TRBJ1-4; the D is unclear. Per the germline V gene, CDR1 is MNHEY and CDR2 is SVGEGT. The CDR3 consists of 15 residues. Between the trimmed V and J ends, which lost 0 bases and 8 bases, there was a span of 13 bases. The CDR3 loop reads CASSYSRRSEEKLFF. In DNA form, the CDR3 reads TGTGCCAGCAGTTACTCGCGGAGGTCTGAGGAAAAACTGTTTTTT.

The sample holds many counts of this clonotype. The chain has TRBV20-1 and TRBJ2-3, with a possible D match to TRBD2 (5 bases). From germline, CDR1 is DFQATT and CDR2 SNEGSKA (reference sequence). There are 14 residues in the CDR3. The V and J ends lost 4 bases and 1 base respectively, with 12 bases between them. The CDR3 DNA reads as TGCAGTGCTAAAGAGGGAACCGGCACAGATACGCAGTATTTT. It encodes CSAKEGTGTDTQYF.

The table lists this clonotype with a few counts. The chain links TRBV29-1 to TRBJ2-5; D may be TRBD1 (5 bases). Trimming shortened V by 6 bases and J by 5 bases, and 13 bases separated the two germline ends. CDR1 is SQVTM, CDR2 ANQGSEA, per germline. This CDR3 spans 12 amino acids. The CDR3 DNA is TGCAGCGTGGACCAGGGATTGGAGACCCAGTACTTC. Its translation is CSVDQGLETQYF. Using reference TRBV29-1 and TRBJ2-5 for the parts outside the CDR3, the full variable domain is SAVISQKPSRDICQRGTSLTIQCQVDSQVTMMFWYRQQPGQSLTLIATANQGSEATYESGFVIDKFPISRPNLTFSTLTVSNMSPEDSSIYLCSVDQGLETQYFGPGTRLLVL.

This clonotype was detected many times. V is TRBV7-9 and J is TRBJ1-1, with D tentatively TRBD1 (6 bases). Germline V CDR1 and CDR2: SEHNR, FQNEAQ (reference sequence). V was shortened by 6 bases and J by 1 base, with 18 bases between the two germline ends. This CDR3 region has 16 residues. CDR3 region: CASRPSGAGANTEAFF. DNA of the CDR3: TGTGCCAGCAGACCGTCGGGGGCAGGGGCGAACACTGAAGCTTTCTTT.

This clonotype was seen ten or more times. The V call is TRBV5-1, the J call TRBJ1-1; 8 bases are shared with TRBD1. The CDR3 contains 16 residues. Per germline, CDR1 SGHRS and CDR2 YFSETQ. Unmatched junction bases numbered 15, after V lost 7 bases and J lost 4 bases. The CDR3 DNA is TGCGCCAGCGAATCAGGGGGCGCAAGTTTGGGCACTGAAGCTTTCTTT. Translation gives CASESGGASLGTEAFF.

This clonotype showed up many times. V usage is TRBV9 and J usage is TRBJ2-5, with 10 bases lining up with TRBD1. The germline CDR1 and CDR2 sequences are SGDLS and YYNGEE. Germline trimming cut 0 bases from V and 5 bases from J; bases unmatched to any gene: 7. This CDR3 comprises 16 residues. DNA of the CDR3: TGTGCCAGCAGCGTAGGAGGGGACAGGGGACGCGAGACCCAGTACTTC. It codes for CASSVGGDRGRETQYF.

This clonotype was counted ten times or more. The chain is built from TRBV20-1 and TRBJ2-5; D is possibly TRBD1 or TRBD2 (5 bases each). Trimming cost V 1 base and J 5 bases, with 5 bases left between them. Germline CDR1 DFQATT, CDR2 SNEGSKA (reference sequence). This CDR3 contains 11 residues. CDR3 sequence: CSARGGETQYF. CDR3 sequence (DNA): TGCAGTGCTAGAGGGGGGGAGACCCAGTACTTC.

This clonotype was found many times. The V and J genes are TRBV7-9 and TRBJ2-3, with 8 bases matching TRBD1. The CDR3 length is 14 residues. The J segment lost 6 bases and the V segment lost 3 bases, leaving 5 bases of the junction unmatched. CDR1 is SEHNR and CDR2 is FQNEAQ in the germline V gene (reference sequence). The chain's CDR3 is CASSLTGDMDTQYF. The CDR3 coding sequence is TGTGCCAGCAGCTTGACAGGGGATATGGATACGCAGTATTTT.

This clonotype has at least ten counts. The V gene is TRBV5-4, the J gene TRBJ2-2; possible D gene TRBD1, 6 bases. There are 17 residues in the CDR3. Germline-derived CDR1 and CDR2 are SGHNT and YYREEE (reference sequence). V was trimmed by 4 bases and J by 7 bases, leaving 23 bases between them. The CDR3 nucleotides read TGTGCCAGCAGCGGGGGCTTTGGACGGCCCTTTGGCGGGGAGCTGTTTTTT. Translating it yields CASSGGFGRPFGGELFF.

This clonotype was detected ten times or more. The rearrangement uses TRBV4-3 and TRBJ1-3; D unclear. The CDR3 spans 15 residues. V was shortened by 4 bases and J by 2 bases, with 12 bases between the two germline ends. Germline CDR1 LGHNA, CDR2 YSLEER. The CDR3: CASSPGPTAGNTIYF. The CDR3 nucleotides read TGCGCCAGCAGCCCTGGACCTACTGCTGGAAACACCATATATTTT.

This clonotype was counted at least ten times. The V call is TRBV27, the J call TRBJ2-1, with D unclear. Trimming pared 2 bases from V and 12 bases from J, leaving 11 bases between. Germline V gene lookup returns CDR1 MNHEY and CDR2 SMNVEV (reference sequence). This CDR3 is 12 amino acids long. Here the CDR3 DNA reads TGTGCCAGCAGTTTAAGGGCTGGGGTGCAGTTCTTC. Encoded protein: CASSLRAGVQFF.

This clonotype was seen many times. The genes are TRBV7-3 and TRBJ2-1, with unresolved D. The V gene lost 1 base and the J gene lost 7 bases, with 8 bases spanning the gap. Germline V gene data show CDR1 as SGHTA and CDR2 as FQGTGA. This CDR3 is 13 amino acids long. Here the CDR3 DNA reads TGTGCCAGCAGCTTAAGTTCTCGTAATGAGCAGTTCTTC. Its protein is CASSLSSRNEQFF. Full variable domain (rest looked up from reference TRBV7-3 and TRBJ2-1): GAGVSQTPSNKVTEKGKYVELRCDPISGHTALYWYRQSLGQGPEFLIYFQGTGAADDSGLPNDRFFAVRPEGSVSTLKIQRTERGDSAVYLCASSLSSRNEQFFGPGTRLTVL.

This clonotype showed up many times. CDR3 protein: CAAGQGARKTEAFF. The CDR3 DNA reads as TGTGCCGCCGGACAGGGGGCTAGAAAGACTGAAGCTTTCTTT. V is TRBV6-5 and J is TRBJ1-1; the match to TRBD1 covers 11 bases. CDR1 MNHEY and CDR2 SVGAGI come from the germline V gene. The CDR3 is 14 residues long. V trimming: 11 bases; J trimming: 5 bases; junction bases outside the gene matches: 10.

In its sample, this clonotype was seen many times. V and J are TRBV19 and TRBJ2-1, with TRBD1 matching over 9 bases. Germline CDR1 LNHDA, CDR2 SQIVND (reference sequence). J lost 6 bases, V lost 6 bases, and 9 bases had no gene match. The CDR3 consists of 15 residues. The CDR3 reads CASRPGDRDSNEQFF. Written as DNA, the CDR3 is TGTGCCAGTAGGCCCGGGGACAGGGATTCCAATGAGCAGTTCTTC.

This clonotype showed up many times. CDR3 bases: TGCGCCAGCAGCACCACAGGGGTACTGAACACTGAAGCTTTCTTT. This codes for CASSTTGVLNTEAFF. The chain couples TRBV5-1 to TRBJ1-1; 7 nucleotides align to TRBD1. V trimming: 4 bases; J trimming: 0 bases; junction bases outside the gene matches: 6. The CDR3 extends over 15 amino acids. Germline V gene data show CDR1 as SGHRS and CDR2 as YFSETQ.

This clonotype was counted only a few times. This chain links TRBV6-6 with TRBJ1-3; TRBD1 matches at 7 bases. Germline trimming cut 6 bases from V and 0 bases from J; bases unmatched to any gene: 5. The CDR3 runs 15 residues. Germline V gives CDR1 MNHNY, CDR2 SVGAGI (reference sequence). The CDR3 spells CASSRGQVSGNTIYF. In nucleotides, the CDR3 is TGTGCCAGCAGCCGCGGACAGGTCTCTGGAAACACCATATATTTT.

This clonotype has ten or more counts. The rearrangement joins TRBV7-3 to TRBJ2-5; D possibly matches TRBD1 or TRBD2 (5 bases each). From germline, CDR1 is SGHTA and CDR2 FQGTGA. V lost 2 bases and J 5 bases, leaving 18 bases between the germline ends. This CDR3 has 16 amino acids. The CDR3 is CASSLSGPSLGETQYF. CDR3 coding DNA: TGTGCCAGCAGCTTATCGGGACCTAGTCTGGGGGAGACCCAGTACTTC.

In DNA form, the CDR3 reads TGTGCCAGCTCACCGGGTGGCGAGCAGTACGTC. The encoded protein is CASSPGGEQYV. The J gene is TRBJ2-7, the V gene TRBV18; no reliable D call. Germline V gene sequence: CDR1 KGHSH, CDR2 LQKENI. The CDR3 consists of 11 residues. Deletions cut 3 bases from V and 6 bases from J, with 6 bases between.

This clonotype was counted at least ten times. V usage is TRBV19 and J usage is TRBJ1-2, with D unresolved. The CDR3 covers 10 residues. The V end was cut by 7 bases, the J end by 6 bases, with 6 bases between. Germline V CDR1 and CDR2: LNHDA, SQIVND (reference sequence). Here the CDR3 DNA reads TGTGCCAGTAAAGGGAATGGCTACACCTTC. This translates into CASKGNGYTF.

V is TRBV6-2 or TRBV6-3 and J is TRBJ2-7; TRBD2 might be the D (5 bases). V gave up 6 bases and J gave up 0 bases, with 24 bases separating them. The germline gives CDR1 MNHEY, CDR2 SVGEGT. The CDR3 runs to 18 residues. Here the CDR3 DNA reads TGTGCCAGCAGCCTTCCTTCCGGGATCCTACTTCGCTCCTACGAGCAGTACTTC. Translation gives CASSLPSGILLRSYEQYF.

At least ten counts were recorded for this clonotype. This rearrangement joins TRBV27 to TRBJ2-3; 10 bases agree with TRBD2. Germline loops: CDR1 MNHEY, CDR2 SMNVEV (reference sequence). The J segment lost 6 bases and the V segment lost 2 bases, leaving 8 bases of the junction unmatched. The length of the CDR3 is 16 residues. The CDR3 DNA reads as TGTGCCAGCAGTTTAGACCCAGCGGGGGGGCCCGATACGCAGTATTTT. Translated, it gives CASSLDPAGGPDTQYF.

Ten or more counts support this clonotype. The chain carries TRBV6-2 or TRBV6-3 and TRBJ2-5, with 10 bases fitting TRBD2. The CDR3 runs to 16 residues. The germline gives CDR1 MNHEY, CDR2 SVGEGT. Trimming cost V 5 bases and J 4 bases; bases outside gene matches: 10. CDR3 amino acids: CASSGEAGGPLETQYF. The CDR3 DNA is TGTGCCAGCAGTGGGGAAGCGGGGGGGCCGTTAGAGACCCAGTACTTC.

This clonotype was observed many times. The chain couples TRBV5-6 to TRBJ2-3; D remains unclear. Deletions cut 0 bases from V and 5 bases from J, with 1 base between. The CDR3 is 11 amino acids. In germline, CDR1 is SGHDT, CDR2 YYEEEE. CDR3 sequence reads: CASSLVDTQYF. The CDR3 coding sequence is TGTGCCAGCAGCTTGGTAGATACGCAGTATTTT.

This clonotype was picked up many times. This chain connects TRBV2 to TRBJ2-7; 11 positions match TRBD1. After removal of 2 bases from V and 3 bases from J, the junction contained 6 bases not matched to a gene. The germline CDR1 and CDR2 sequences are SNHLY and FYNNEI. The CDR3 spans 16 residues. Here the CDR3 reads CASSEYPGTGGYEQYF. The CDR3 DNA reads TGTGCCAGCAGTGAATATCCCGGGACAGGGGGCTACGAGCAGTACTTC.

This clonotype was detected many times. The chain uses TRBV5-1 and TRBJ1-3; D remains ambiguous. Trimming pared 1 base from V and 4 bases from J, leaving 9 bases between. Germline CDR1 is SGHRS and CDR2 is YFSETQ. CDR3 size: 14 residues. CDR3 DNA: TGCGCCAGCAGCTTGATAGACGGAGGAAACACCATATATTTT. Translation gives CASSLIDGGNTIYF.

The table lists this clonotype with many counts. The chain joins TRBV20-1 to TRBJ1-5; D remains ambiguous. The V end was cut by 0 bases, the J end by 0 bases, with 3 bases between. This CDR3 region has 13 residues. Germline CDR1 reads DFQATT; CDR2 reads SNEGSKA (reference sequence). The CDR3 bases are TGCAGTGCTAGAGAAGATAGCAATCAGCCCCAGCATTTT. It encodes CSAREDSNQPQHF.